The 17 T cell receptor beta chains in this list originate from one sample, sequenced in a study of Ad26.COV2.S vaccination and SARS-CoV-2 variants. Repertoires were generated with immunoSEQ multiplex PCR, while TCRdb's copy carries only in-frame clones and drops some. There are about 680,000 clones in the sample; 70% to 90% occur only once, and about 1.5% lies in the top ten. The treatment here: approximately 18 received Ad26.COV2.S at low or high dose, single or two shots; 5 received placebo; per-sample allocation not given. Samples analyzed were those drawn on day 63 after the first vaccine or placebo injection. Here the sequenced sample was peripheral blood, taken in a trial of Ad26.COV2.S vaccine versus placebo. These receptors were collected from a person aged 18-65 years who received the Ad26.COV2.S COVID-19 vaccine or a placebo.

This chain uses TRBV4-2 with TRBJ1-2; no clear D gene. Between the trimmed V and J ends, which lost 4 bases and 8 bases, there was a span of 20 bases. In germline, CDR1 is LGHNA, CDR2 YNFKEQ. CDR3 length: 15 amino acids. The CDR3 here is CASSLLNGGSVGYTF. In DNA, the CDR3 is TGTGCCAGCAGCCTTTTAAACGGCGGATCAGTAGGCTACACCTTC.

This chain joins TRBV10-3 and TRBJ2-7; a weak D match, TRBD1 (5 bases). The V gene's germline CDR1 is ENHRY and CDR2 SYGVKD. Trimming pared 2 bases from V and 7 bases from J, leaving 15 bases between. The CDR3 totals 14 residues. The chain's CDR3 is CAISELGPDWEQYF. The DNA for the CDR3 is TGTGCCATCAGTGAGCTGGGGCCCGATTGGGAGCAGTACTTC.

The gene calls are TRBV9 and TRBJ2-5, with D possibly TRBD2 on 6 matching bases. Trimming pared 0 bases from V and 5 bases from J, leaving 8 bases between. Germline V CDR1 and CDR2: SGDLS, YYNGEE. The CDR3 is made up of 13 amino acids. In nucleotides, the CDR3 is TGTGCCAGCAGCGTAGATGGAGGGGAGACCCAGTACTTC. It translates to CASSVDGGETQYF.

V is TRBV4-2 and J is TRBJ2-1; possible D gene TRBD2, 5 bases. V dropped 8 bases and J dropped 2 bases, with 10 bases sitting between them. There are 13 residues in the CDR3. Germline CDR1 is LGHNA and CDR2 is YNFKEQ. The DNA for the CDR3 is TGTGCCAGCGCCACGGAGGCCTACAATGAGCAGTTCTTC. Residues: CASATEAYNEQFF.

This rearrangement joins TRBV18 to TRBJ2-7; 10 nucleotides align to TRBD2. The CDR3 runs to 15 residues. Unmatched junction bases numbered 4, after V lost 1 base and J lost 4 bases. Germline-derived CDR1 and CDR2 are KGHSH and LQKENI. This CDR3 is CASSPLRTSGYEQYF. In DNA, the CDR3 is TGTGCCAGCTCACCACTACGGACTAGCGGTTACGAGCAGTACTTC.

This clone appeared once. This chain uses TRBV30 with TRBJ2-6, with D hard to call. The CDR3 has 15 amino acids. Deletions cut 0 bases from V and 0 bases from J, with 6 bases between. CDR1 GTSNPN and CDR2 SVGIG come from the germline V gene (reference sequence). This chain's CDR3 is CAWSVRYSGANVLTF. For the CDR3, the DNA is TGTGCCTGGAGTGTACGGTACTCTGGGGCCAACGTCCTGACTTTC.

This clone was seen just once. The CDR3 sequence: CASSIVAGRGPGELFF. The CDR3 bases are TGTGCCAGTAGTATAGTAGCGGGGCGAGGTCCCGGGGAGCTGTTTTTT. The chain is built from TRBV19 and TRBJ2-2, with 8 bases identical to TRBD2. This CDR3 is 16 amino acids long. CDR1 is LNHDA, CDR2 SQIVND, per germline (reference sequence). V lost 1 base and J lost 6; bases outside the gene matches: 7.

This clone was recorded a few times. The V gene is TRBV5-1, the J gene TRBJ1-6; D gene uncertain. The germline V gene has CDR1 SGHRS and CDR2 YFSETQ. V gave up 0 bases and J gave up 8 bases, with 6 bases separating them. There are 13 residues in the CDR3. The CDR3 is CASSLDQDSPLHF. As DNA, the CDR3 is TGCGCCAGCAGCTTGGATCAGGATTCACCCCTCCACTTT.

The chain combines TRBV5-8 with TRBJ2-5; the match to TRBD1 covers 7 bases. The CDR3 covers 15 residues. CDR1 and CDR2 from the germline V gene are SGHTS and YDEGEE. V trimming: 0 bases; J trimming: 4 bases; junction bases outside the gene matches: 6. This chain's CDR3 is CASSLGQGSRETQYF. The DNA for the CDR3 is TGTGCCAGCAGCTTGGGACAGGGAAGTAGAGAGACCCAGTACTTC.

The chain uses TRBV13 and TRBJ1-3; D gene unclear. Germline V lookup: CDR1 PRHDT, CDR2 FYEKMQ (reference sequence). V was cut by 2 bases and J by 4 bases, with 6 bases left in between. The CDR3 spans 13 residues. The CDR3 coding sequence is TGTGCCAGCAGCTTACGCAGCGGAAACACCATATATTTT. It specifies CASSLRSGNTIYF.

The chain has TRBV5-1 and TRBJ2-1; 7 nucleotides line up with TRBD2. Germline assignment: CDR1 SGHRS and CDR2 YFSETQ. V was pared by 2 bases and J by 6 bases, with 2 bases of the junction left unmatched. The CDR3 length is 13 residues. For the CDR3, the DNA is TGCGCCAGCAGCTTCGGGACTACCAATGAGCAGTTCTTC. Protein sequence: CASSFGTTNEQFF.

This clone has more than one count but fewer than ten. Distinct nucleotide sequences in the sample also encode this CDR3. This rearrangement joins TRBV9 to TRBJ1-3; D is uncertain. The V and J ends lost 3 bases and 0 bases respectively, with 4 bases between them. The CDR3 has 13 residues. The germline V gene encodes CDR1 SGDLS and CDR2 YYNGEE. The CDR3 DNA reads as TGTGCCAGCAGCGCTCACTCTGGAAACACCATATATTTT. Translation: CASSAHSGNTIYF.

V is TRBV29-1 and J is TRBJ2-3; 7 nucleotides agree with TRBD2. CDR3 size: 12 residues. CDR1 and CDR2 from the germline V gene are SQVTM and ANQGSEA. With 4 bases clipped from V and 6 bases from J, the junction kept 4 bases outside the gene matches. Here the CDR3 reads CSVVRGGDTQYF. The CDR3 DNA is TGCAGCGTTGTTCGGGGAGGGGATACGCAGTATTTT.

V usage is TRBV5-1 and J usage is TRBJ1-2; 7 bases are a match to TRBD1. V trimming: 3 bases; J trimming: 0 bases; junction bases outside the gene matches: 14. CDR1 and CDR2 from the germline V gene are SGHRS and YFSETQ. The CDR3 extends over 18 amino acids. CDR3 residues: CASSSLDRVSLANYGYTF. The CDR3 region has the DNA TGCGCCAGCAGCTCGCTCGACAGGGTTTCTCTAGCTAACTATGGCTACACCTTC.

This clone is a singleton in its sample. V gene TRBV18 combines with J gene TRBJ1-3, with a weak D call TRBD1 (5 bases). The V end lost 3 bases, the J end lost 4 bases, and 16 bases lay between the germline ends. Germline V gene data show CDR1 as KGHSH and CDR2 as LQKENI. CDR3 length equals 16 residues. The CDR3 DNA reads TGTGCCAGCTCACCCGTGGACACTTATTCGGGAAACACCATATATTTT. Protein: CASSPVDTYSGNTIYF.

The chain recombines TRBV15 with TRBJ1-6; D remains ambiguous. Per germline, CDR1 LNHNV and CDR2 YYDKDF (reference sequence). V dropped 1 base and J dropped 0 bases, with 7 bases sitting between them. The CDR3 spans 16 residues. The CDR3 sequence is CATSRASSSYNSPLHF. In nucleotides, the CDR3 is TGTGCCACCAGCAGAGCGTCAAGCTCCTATAATTCACCCCTCCACTTT.

Written as DNA, the CDR3 is TGTGCCAGCAGTTACTTAGCCTTGAACACTGAAGCTTTCTTT. As protein: CASSYLALNTEAFF. The V call is TRBV6-2 or TRBV6-3, the J call TRBJ1-1; no clear D. Trimming took off 1 base at V and 0 bases at J, with 6 bases between the two ends. The CDR3 loop spans 14 amino acids. Germline V gene sequence: CDR1 MNHEY, CDR2 SVGEGT.